This T cell receptor (beta chain) comes out of a study of cytomegalovirus exposure and HLA in healthy donors. PCR amplification relied on 60 Vbeta primers (plus 13 Jbeta primers). Produced via immunoSEQ multiplex PCR; TCRdb's table is partial and in-frame only. This table has some 71,000 clones, around 76% appearing once. The CDR3 spans 14 residues. In germline, CDR1 is LNHDA, CDR2 SQIVND (reference sequence). The V gene end was trimmed by 4 bases and the J gene end by 9 bases; junction bases not matched to a gene: 8. The source material was PBMCs. The rearrangement uses TRBV19 and TRBJ1-5; 8 nucleotides agree with TRBD1. This clonotype was sampled from a man aged 18 to 35 in good health and CMV-seronegative. CDR3 region: CASSKRDRSGPQHF. The CDR3 region has the DNA TGTGCCAGTAGTAAGCGGGACAGGAGCGGGCCCCAGCATTTT.